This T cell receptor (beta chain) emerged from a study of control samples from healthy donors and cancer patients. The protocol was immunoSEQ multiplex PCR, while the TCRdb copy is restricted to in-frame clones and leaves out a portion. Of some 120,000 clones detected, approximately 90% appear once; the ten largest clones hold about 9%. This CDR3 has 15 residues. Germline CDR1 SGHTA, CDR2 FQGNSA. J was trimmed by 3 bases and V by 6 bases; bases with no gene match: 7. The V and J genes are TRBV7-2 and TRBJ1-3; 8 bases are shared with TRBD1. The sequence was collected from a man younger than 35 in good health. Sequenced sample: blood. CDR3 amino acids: CASRFGRGHGNTIYF. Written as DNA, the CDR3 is TGTGCCAGCAGGTTCGGCAGGGGGCATGGAAACACCATATATTTT.